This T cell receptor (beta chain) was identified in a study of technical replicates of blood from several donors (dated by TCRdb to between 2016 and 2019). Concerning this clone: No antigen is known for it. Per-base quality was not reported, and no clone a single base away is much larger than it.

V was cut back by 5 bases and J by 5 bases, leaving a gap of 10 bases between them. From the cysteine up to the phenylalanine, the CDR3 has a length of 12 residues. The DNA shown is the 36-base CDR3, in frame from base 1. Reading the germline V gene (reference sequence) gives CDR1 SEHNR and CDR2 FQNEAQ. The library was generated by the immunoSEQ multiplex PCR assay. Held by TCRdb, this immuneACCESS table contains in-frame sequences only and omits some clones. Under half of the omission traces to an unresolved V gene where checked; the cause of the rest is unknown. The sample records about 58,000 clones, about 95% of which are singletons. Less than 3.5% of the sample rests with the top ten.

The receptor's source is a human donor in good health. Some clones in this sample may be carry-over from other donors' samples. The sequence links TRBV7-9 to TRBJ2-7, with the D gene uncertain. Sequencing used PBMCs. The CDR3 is CASSILGDEQYF. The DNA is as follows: TGTGCCAGCAGCATCCTCGGTGACGAGCAGTACTTC.